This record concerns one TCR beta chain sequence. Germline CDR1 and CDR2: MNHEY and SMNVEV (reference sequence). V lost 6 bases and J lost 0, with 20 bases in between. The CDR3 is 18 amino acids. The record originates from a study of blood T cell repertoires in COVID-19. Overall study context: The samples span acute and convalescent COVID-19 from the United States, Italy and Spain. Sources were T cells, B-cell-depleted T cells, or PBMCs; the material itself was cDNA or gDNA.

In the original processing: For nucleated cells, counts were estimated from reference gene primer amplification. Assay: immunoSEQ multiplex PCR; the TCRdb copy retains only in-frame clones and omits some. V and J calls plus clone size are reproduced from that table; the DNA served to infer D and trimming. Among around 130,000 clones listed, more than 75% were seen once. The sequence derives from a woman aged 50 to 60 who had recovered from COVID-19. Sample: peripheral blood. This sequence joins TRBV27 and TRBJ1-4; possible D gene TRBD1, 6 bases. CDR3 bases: TGTGCCAGCAGCCCGGACAGCCTCGCATATGCAACTAATGAAAAACTGTTTTTT. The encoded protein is CASSPDSLAYATNEKLFF.